The next 14 T cell receptor beta chains were all read from a single sample in a study of response to subunit inactivated influenza vaccine. MiXCR, run by TCRdb on the RT-PCR reads, gives a single entry per CDR3 protein. The repertoire has around 200,000 distinct CDR3 sequences, about 9% of them found once; the top ten carry about a tenth. This material consisted of non-naive T cells sorted from PBMCs, taken on the day of vaccination. All receptors come from a man in his fifties or sixties who received an inactivated influenza vaccine.

This clonotype appeared many times. V usage is TRBV28 and J usage is TRBJ1-2, with D maybe TRBD1 (5 bases). The CDR3 length is 13 residues. The V gene lost 4 bases and the J gene lost 4 bases, with 10 bases spanning the gap. Germline values: CDR1 MDHEN, CDR2 SYDVKM. CDR3: CASSSTVAYGYTF. The CDR3 coding sequence is TGTGCCAGCAGTTCGACAGTCGCCTATGGCTACACCTTC.

This clonotype was counted between two and nine times. The V and J genes are TRBV20-1 and TRBJ1-2; unclear D gene. Trimming stripped 4 bases from V and 2 bases from J, with 17 bases between. Germline values: CDR1 DFQATT, CDR2 SNEGSKA (reference sequence). This CDR3 contains 15 residues. The CDR3 nucleotides are TGCAGTGCTAAGGGTTCTGGGCGGGGAAACTATGGCTACACCTTC. Its protein is CSAKGSGRGNYGYTF.

The chain has TRBV27 and TRBJ2-5, with TRBD1 identical over 12 bases. This CDR3 region has 15 residues. With 5 bases clipped from V and 5 bases from J, the junction kept 6 bases outside the gene matches. Germline CDR1 MNHEY, CDR2 SMNVEV (reference sequence). The DNA for the CDR3 is TGTGCCAGCAGTCCCGGGACAGGGGGCATGGAGACCCAGTACTTC. Amino acid sequence: CASSPGTGGMETQYF.

At least ten counts were recorded for this clonotype. The V and J genes are TRBV7-2 and TRBJ2-5; D is unclear. Trimming cost V 6 bases and J 5 bases, with 13 bases left between them. The germline V gene encodes CDR1 SGHTA and CDR2 FQGNSA. This CDR3 has 13 amino acids. In nucleotides, the CDR3 is TGTGCCAGCAGTCAGGCCCCAACGGAGACCCAGTACTTC. Encoded protein: CASSQAPTETQYF.

J is TRBJ2-7 and V is TRBV9; possibly TRBD1 or TRBD2 for D (6 bases each). CDR1 SGDLS and CDR2 YYNGEE come from the germline V gene. This CDR3 spans 14 amino acids. V was cut by 4 bases and J by 5 bases, with 16 bases left in between. The CDR3, as DNA: TGTGCCAGCAGCCCAAGTGTGGGGGGCCACGAGCAGTACTTC. It translates to CASSPSVGGHEQYF.

This clonotype was observed a handful of times. In DNA, the CDR3 is TGTGCCAGCCGAAAGGGGGGGGCTGGCGAGCAGTACTTC. Encoded protein: CASRKGGAGEQYF. The chain recombines TRBV12-3 or TRBV12-4 with TRBJ2-7; weak D call: TRBD2 (7 bases). This CDR3 has 13 amino acids. The ends were cut back, 8 bases at V and 6 bases at J, with 17 bases in the middle.

This clonotype has just a few counts. The chain employs TRBV7-9 and TRBJ2-3; 8 nucleotides match TRBD1. Germline CDR1 is SEHNR and CDR2 is FQNEAQ (reference sequence). V shed 5 bases, J shed 5 bases, and the junction held 9 bases outside the gene matches. This CDR3 region has 15 residues. The DNA of the CDR3 is TGTGCCAGCAGCCATAGGACAGGGTGGATAGATACGCAGTATTTT. Translated, it gives CASSHRTGWIDTQYF.

Many counts were recorded for this clonotype. The V and J genes are TRBV5-1 and TRBJ1-5; TRBD1 agrees at 10 bases. The CDR3 loop spans 15 amino acids. J lost 7 bases, V lost 0 bases, and 4 bases had no gene match. The germline V gene has CDR1 SGHRS and CDR2 YFSETQ. CDR3 in DNA: TGCGCCAGCAGCTTGGATGGGACAGGGGTACAGCCCCAGCATTTT. Translating gives CASSLDGTGVQPQHF.

Remarks on this clonotype: A single base separates this from a much larger clone, so it may be a read error. This rearrangement joins TRBV12-3 or TRBV12-4 to TRBJ2-1, with D possibly being TRBD1 or TRBD2 (5 bases each). The CDR3 sequence is 16 residues long. The chain's CDR3 is CAISYRDGSSYNEQFF. The CDR3, as DNA: TGTGCCATCAGTTATCGGGACGGAAGCTCCTACAATGAGCAGTTCTTC.

The rearrangement uses TRBV5-6 and TRBJ1-2; D might be TRBD1 (5 bases). CDR1 is SGHDT and CDR2 is YYEEEE in the germline V gene. The CDR3 contains 12 residues. Trimming stripped 1 base from V and 7 bases from J, with 8 bases between. Here the CDR3 reads CASSLPRGGYTF. CDR3 DNA: TGTGCCAGCAGCTTGCCAAGGGGTGGCTACACCTTC.

This sequence joins TRBV20-1 and TRBJ2-3, with D uncertain. This CDR3 is built from 13 residues. The V gene lost 5 bases and the J gene lost 1 base, with 10 bases spanning the gap. The germline CDR1 and CDR2 sequences are DFQATT and SNEGSKA (reference sequence). CDR3 in DNA: TGCAGTGCTCAGAACCCTGGCACAGATACGCAGTATTTT. It is translated as CSAQNPGTDTQYF.

This clonotype has only a few counts. The V call is TRBV6-5, the J call TRBJ2-5; possibly TRBD1 for D (5 bases). With 0 bases removed from V and 5 bases from J, the gap between germline ends came to 13 bases. This CDR3 is built from 15 residues. The germline CDR1 and CDR2 sequences are MNHEY and SVGAGI. CDR3 region: CASSYSSGARETQYF. The CDR3 bases are TGTGCCAGCAGTTACTCGTCTGGGGCTAGGGAGACCCAGTACTTC.

This clonotype was seen a handful of times. The chain combines TRBV19 with TRBJ2-1; 10 bases fit TRBD2. CDR3 length: 16 amino acids. CDR1 and CDR2 from the germline V gene are LNHDA and SQIVND (reference sequence). V shed 6 bases, J shed 7 bases, and the junction held 12 bases outside the gene matches. The CDR3 nucleotides are TGTGCCAGTAGACCTTTAGCGGGAGGCATATTGAATGAGCAGTTCTTC. Residues: CASRPLAGGILNEQFF.

The sample holds a few counts of this clonotype. The V call is TRBV15, the J call TRBJ2-5; the D gene is possibly TRBD2 (5 bases). With 0 bases removed from V and 5 bases from J, the gap between germline ends came to 16 bases. Germline loops: CDR1 LNHNV, CDR2 YYDKDF (reference sequence). The CDR3 is made up of 16 amino acids. CDR3 amino acids: CATSRERALLGETQYF. The CDR3 region has the DNA TGTGCCACCAGCAGAGAGAGGGCCCTGCTTGGGGAGACCCAGTACTTC.